This record covers a single T cell receptor beta chain. This record comes from a study of technical replicates of blood from a handful of donors. The CDR3 runs 10 residues. V dropped 7 bases and J dropped 6 bases, with 10 bases sitting between them. Germline CDR1 is SQVTM and CDR2 is ANQGSEA. The assay was immunoSEQ multiplex PCR, and TCRdb's table has in-frame clones only and misses some. The sample carries tens of thousands of clones, roughly 91% recorded once. Sequencing was carried out using T cells isolated from PBMCs. The chain couples TRBV29-1 to TRBJ2-7; tentative D call: TRBD1 (6 bases). This receptor was identified in a human donor in good health. CDR3 residues: CSELRGEQYF. The CDR3 coding sequence is TGCAGCGAGCTCAGGGGCGAGCAGTACTTC.